The rows below give T cell receptor beta chains drawn from one sample of a study of T cell clones after liver transplantation. The method was immunoSEQ multiplex PCR; TCRdb's version includes in-frame clones alone and lacks a portion of them. The repertoire holds 85,000 to 110,000 clones, 80% to 90% seen once, with approximately 3% in the top ten. Sequencing was performed on CD4+ T cells from blood, taken 45 to 50 months after liver transplant. These receptors were collected from a human patient who received a liver transplant. These T cells may partly come from the graft donor. CDR3s include the opening cysteine and the closing phenylalanine or tryptophan. Fields, in order: CDR3 DNA, CDR3 protein, J gene, V gene, D gene, clone size. D genes are given only for firm matches. The size entry is marked missing in some rows and otherwise reads once, few, many or a size class.

CDR3nt: TGTGCCAGCAGCATCTCAGGGGTCGGAGAGACCCAGTACTTC
CDR3aa: CASSISGVGETQYF
j_gene: TRBJ2-5
v_gene: TRBV7-3
d_gene: NA
abundance: NA

CDR3nt: TGTGCCAGCAGCGTAGCTGGCAGCACCGCCTCTGGAAACACCATATATTTT
CDR3aa: CASSVAGSTASGNTIYF
j_gene: TRBJ1-3
v_gene: TRBV9
d_gene: NA
abundance: NA

CDR3nt: TGTGCCAGCAGACCTATGACAGACTATGGCTACACCTTC
CDR3aa: CASRPMTDYGYTF
j_gene: TRBJ1-2
v_gene: TRBV27
d_gene: NA
abundance: few

CDR3nt: TGTGCCAGCTCAGTCGGGACAGCAGAGGATGAGCAGTACTTC
CDR3aa: CASSVGTAEDEQYF
j_gene: TRBJ2-7
v_gene: TRBV18
d_gene: TRBD1
abundance: NA

CDR3nt: TGTGCCAGCAGCAGAGTCGGACAGAACTATGGCTACACCTTC
CDR3aa: CASSRVGQNYGYTF
j_gene: TRBJ1-2
v_gene: TRBV5-4
d_gene: NA
abundance: NA

CDR3nt: TGTGCCAGCTCACCACGAGGGTTTTCGAATGAAAAACTGTTTTTT
CDR3aa: CASSPRGFSNEKLFF
j_gene: TRBJ1-4
v_gene: TRBV18
d_gene: NA
abundance: once

CDR3nt: TGTGCCAGCAGTGAAAACAGGGGCTACACCTTC
CDR3aa: CASSENRGYTF
j_gene: TRBJ1-2
v_gene: TRBV28
d_gene: NA
abundance: NA

CDR3nt: TGCGCCAGCAGTGGGACCGTCAGCTCCTACGAGCAGTACTTC
CDR3aa: CASSGTVSSYEQYF
j_gene: TRBJ2-7
v_gene: TRBV10-1
d_gene: NA
abundance: NA

CDR3nt: TGTGCCAGCAGCTCTCGAACCCCGGGGGGCGCGAACACCGGGGAGCTGTTTTTT
CDR3aa: CASSSRTPGGANTGELFF
j_gene: TRBJ2-2
v_gene: TRBV9
d_gene: NA
abundance: NA

CDR3nt: TGTGCCAGCAGTAGGGGACAGGGGGCAGGCTACACCTTC
CDR3aa: CASSRGQGAGYTF
j_gene: TRBJ1-2
v_gene: TRBV9
d_gene: TRBD1
abundance: NA

CDR3nt: TGTGCCAGCAGCTTCGACAGGGGACCAGATACGCAGTATTTT
CDR3aa: CASSFDRGPDTQYF
j_gene: TRBJ2-3
v_gene: TRBV11-1
d_gene: TRBD1
abundance: NA

CDR3nt: TGTGCCAGCAGCTTAACCGGGACCCCCGGGGGGAATGAGCAGTTCTTC
CDR3aa: CASSLTGTPGGNEQFF
j_gene: TRBJ2-1
v_gene: TRBV7-3
d_gene: TRBD2
abundance: NA

CDR3nt: TGTGCCAGCAGTTACCTTGGTCCCGGGGCCAACGTCCTGACTTTC
CDR3aa: CASSYLGPGANVLTF
j_gene: TRBJ2-6
v_gene: TRBV6-6
d_gene: NA
abundance: NA

CDR3nt: TGTGCCAGCAGTGTTGCCGGCTCCTACAATGAGCAGTTCTTC
CDR3aa: CASSVAGSYNEQFF
j_gene: TRBJ2-1
v_gene: TRBV2
d_gene: NA
abundance: NA

CDR3nt: TGTGCCAGCTCACCATTGGCAGGGGGAAGTACAGATACGCAGTATTTT
CDR3aa: CASSPLAGGSTDTQYF
j_gene: TRBJ2-3
v_gene: TRBV18
d_gene: TRBD1
abundance: NA

CDR3nt: TGTGCCAGCTCACCGGGACAGGGGGCTACCTACAATGAGCAGTTCTTC
CDR3aa: CASSPGQGATYNEQFF
j_gene: TRBJ2-1
v_gene: TRBV18
d_gene: TRBD1
abundance: NA

CDR3nt: TGTGCCAGCAGCCTCCTAGGACTAGAGAGCAATGAGCAGTTCTTC
CDR3aa: CASSLLGLESNEQFF
j_gene: TRBJ2-1
v_gene: TRBV7-3
d_gene: TRBD2
abundance: NA

CDR3nt: TGCAGCGTTGAAGCCAGCGGCACAGATACGCAGTATTTT
CDR3aa: CSVEASGTDTQYF
j_gene: TRBJ2-3
v_gene: TRBV29-1
d_gene: NA
abundance: NA

CDR3nt: TGTGCCTGGAGTCTACTAGCGACCAGCACAGATACGCAGTATTTT
CDR3aa: CAWSLLATSTDTQYF
j_gene: TRBJ2-3
v_gene: TRBV30
d_gene: TRBD2
abundance: NA

CDR3nt: TGTGCCACCAGCAGAGATTTTAGGGACTGGAGAAACACTGAAGCTTTCTTT
CDR3aa: CATSRDFRDWRNTEAFF
j_gene: TRBJ1-1
v_gene: TRBV15
d_gene: NA
abundance: NA

CDR3nt: TGTGCCAGCAGCCATTACAGGCGACCGGGACGAGGGGACTACGAGCAGTACTTC
CDR3aa: CASSHYRRPGRGDYEQYF
j_gene: TRBJ2-7
v_gene: TRBV11-2
d_gene: NA
abundance: NA

CDR3nt: TGCGCCAGCAGTTCGAAAAAAAACTATGGCTACACCTTC
CDR3aa: CASSSKKNYGYTF
j_gene: TRBJ1-2
v_gene: TRBV10-1
d_gene: NA
abundance: NA

CDR3nt: TGTGCCAGCAGCTTAGCATCTGGGACAGAGAACACCGGGGAGCTGTTTTTT
CDR3aa: CASSLASGTENTGELFF
j_gene: TRBJ2-2
v_gene: TRBV7-9
d_gene: TRBD1
abundance: once

CDR3nt: TGTGCCAGCAGCCCCGTTGGTACAGCCTACGAGCAGTACTTC
CDR3aa: CASSPVGTAYEQYF
j_gene: TRBJ2-7
v_gene: TRBV7-9
d_gene: NA
abundance: NA

CDR3nt: TGTGCCAGCAGCGTGCGGGGCCCCACGCAGCCCCAGCATTTT
CDR3aa: CASSVRGPTQPQHF
j_gene: TRBJ1-5
v_gene: TRBV9
d_gene: NA
abundance: few

CDR3nt: TGTGCCAGCAGCCCGAATCGCAATGAGCAGTTCTTC
CDR3aa: CASSPNRNEQFF
j_gene: TRBJ2-1
v_gene: TRBV11-3
d_gene: NA
abundance: NA

CDR3nt: TGCGCCAGCAGCCTGACAGGAGGGGGGAACATTCAGTACTTC
CDR3aa: CASSLTGGGNIQYF
j_gene: TRBJ2-4
v_gene: TRBV5-1
d_gene: NA
abundance: NA

CDR3nt: TGTGCCAGCAGCTTATCTCCAGGCGCCACAGATACGCAGTATTTT
CDR3aa: CASSLSPGATDTQYF
j_gene: TRBJ2-3
v_gene: TRBV7-3
d_gene: NA
abundance: NA

CDR3nt: TGCAGTGCTAAGTGGGACGGGGCTTTCTTT
CDR3aa: CSAKWDGAFF
j_gene: TRBJ1-1
v_gene: TRBV20-1
d_gene: NA
abundance: NA